These T cell receptor beta chains were read from a single sample in a study of cytotoxic CD8 clonotypes in ibrutinib-treated CLL. Generated by immunoSEQ multiplex PCR, the TCRdb table keeps only in-frame clones and is missing some. The profile shows roughly 160,000 clones, roughly 80% of them singletons. Source: PBMCs, taken after 12 months of ibrutinib treatment. The receptors shown here come from a human donor with chronic lymphocytic leukemia. CDR3s include the opening cysteine and the closing phenylalanine or tryptophan. Fields, in order: J gene, D gene, V gene, clone size, CDR3 protein, CDR3 DNA. A D gene is named only where the DNA matches it firmly. Clone sizes are given selectively: once, few, many, or a class where the clone is expanded.

j_gene: TRBJ1-1
d_gene: TRBD1
v_gene: TRBV18
abundance: -
CDR3aa: CASSKTGGLGGISEAFF
CDR3nt: TGTGCCAGCTCAAAGACAGGGGGCTTAGGAGGTATATCTGAAGCTTTCTTT

j_gene: TRBJ2-7
d_gene: -
v_gene: TRBV11-2
abundance: few
CDR3aa: CASSFFSSYEQYF
CDR3nt: TGTGCCAGCAGCTTCTTCAGCTCCTACGAGCAGTACTTC

j_gene: TRBJ1-2
d_gene: -
v_gene: TRBV5-1
abundance: -
CDR3aa: CASSLVVGRDYGYTF
CDR3nt: TGCGCCAGCAGCTTGGTGGTCGGCCGGGACTATGGCTACACCTTC

j_gene: TRBJ2-1
d_gene: -
v_gene: TRBV7-2
abundance: once
CDR3aa: CASSFRGEYNEQFF
CDR3nt: TGTGCCAGCAGCTTTCGCGGGGAATATAATGAGCAGTTCTTC

j_gene: TRBJ2-7
d_gene: TRBD1
v_gene: TRBV6-5
abundance: -
CDR3aa: CASSYSGTGVHEQYF
CDR3nt: TGTGCCAGCAGTTACTCCGGGACAGGGGTACACGAGCAGTACTTC

j_gene: TRBJ1-1
d_gene: TRBD1
v_gene: TRBV19
abundance: -
CDR3aa: CASTPTGSNTEAFF
CDR3nt: TGTGCCAGTACCCCGACAGGGTCGAACACTGAAGCTTTCTTT

j_gene: TRBJ2-7
d_gene: TRBD1
v_gene: TRBV29-1
abundance: -
CDR3aa: CSGTGQGGFHEQYF
CDR3nt: TGCAGCGGCACGGGACAGGGTGGGTTCCACGAGCAGTACTTC

j_gene: TRBJ2-7
d_gene: TRBD2
v_gene: TRBV27
abundance: once
CDR3aa: CASSLSSSGAYEQYF
CDR3nt: TGTGCCAGCAGTTTAAGCTCTAGCGGAGCCTACGAGCAGTACTTC

j_gene: TRBJ2-7
d_gene: TRBD2
v_gene: TRBV7-9
abundance: -
CDR3aa: CASSQTSGSAYEQYF
CDR3nt: TGTGCCAGCAGCCAGACTAGCGGGAGCGCATACGAGCAGTACTTC

j_gene: TRBJ2-7
d_gene: TRBD1
v_gene: TRBV4-2
abundance: few
CDR3aa: CASSRQGDYEQYF
CDR3nt: TGTGCCAGCAGTCGACAGGGGGACTACGAGCAGTACTTC

j_gene: TRBJ2-5
d_gene: TRBD2
v_gene: TRBV9
abundance: -
CDR3aa: CASRTGTSGQETQYF
CDR3nt: TGTGCCAGCAGGACCGGGACTAGCGGCCAAGAGACCCAGTACTTC

j_gene: TRBJ2-1
d_gene: -
v_gene: TRBV7-2
abundance: -
CDR3aa: CASSLSQGGHNEQFF
CDR3nt: TGTGCCAGCAGCTTAAGTCAGGGGGGCCACAATGAGCAGTTCTTC

j_gene: TRBJ2-3
d_gene: -
v_gene: TRBV10-3
abundance: few
CDR3aa: CAISGDTDTQYF
CDR3nt: TGTGCCATCAGTGGGGACACAGATACGCAGTATTTT

j_gene: TRBJ2-5
d_gene: -
v_gene: TRBV7-8
abundance: -
CDR3aa: CASSPDRWGAGKETQYF
CDR3nt: TGTGCCAGCAGTCCGGACCGGTGGGGGGCGGGTAAGGAGACCCAGTACTTC

j_gene: TRBJ1-1
d_gene: -
v_gene: TRBV6-4
abundance: -
CDR3aa: CASSQQGNTEAFF
CDR3nt: TGTGCCAGCAGCCAACAGGGGAACACTGAAGCTTTCTTT

j_gene: TRBJ2-3
d_gene: TRBD1
v_gene: TRBV7-2
abundance: -
CDR3aa: CASSPAQGFSTDTQYF
CDR3nt: TGTGCCAGCAGCCCCGCACAGGGGTTTAGCACAGATACGCAGTATTTT

j_gene: TRBJ2-2
d_gene: -
v_gene: TRBV19
abundance: once
CDR3aa: CASSDRDNTGELFF
CDR3nt: TGTGCCAGTAGTGATAGGGATAACACCGGGGAGCTGTTTTTT

j_gene: TRBJ1-4
d_gene: -
v_gene: TRBV19
abundance: -
CDR3aa: CASSPTGTEKLFF
CDR3nt: TGTGCCAGTAGTCCGACCGGGACTGAAAAACTGTTTTTT

j_gene: TRBJ1-4
d_gene: TRBD1
v_gene: TRBV28
abundance: -
CDR3aa: CASGAEGNRGLWPTNEKLFF
CDR3nt: TGTGCCAGCGGGGCCGAAGGGAACAGGGGATTATGGCCAACTAATGAAAAACTGTTTTTT

j_gene: TRBJ1-5
d_gene: -
v_gene: TRBV28
abundance: few
CDR3aa: CASSEPGYGNQPQHF
CDR3nt: TGTGCCAGCAGTGAACCAGGGTATGGCAATCAGCCCCAGCATTTT

j_gene: TRBJ2-2
d_gene: TRBD1
v_gene: TRBV5-1
abundance: few
CDR3aa: CASTPRTGSANTGELFF
CDR3nt: TGCGCCAGCACCCCGCGGACAGGGTCCGCGAACACCGGGGAGCTGTTTTTT

j_gene: TRBJ1-5
d_gene: -
v_gene: TRBV28
abundance: -
CDR3aa: CASSYWGRLDQPQHF
CDR3nt: TGTGCCAGCAGTTACTGGGGCAGGTTAGATCAGCCCCAGCATTTT

j_gene: TRBJ1-3
d_gene: -
v_gene: TRBV30
abundance: -
CDR3aa: CAWSVRGNSGNTIYF
CDR3nt: TGTGCCTGGAGTGTACGAGGAAACTCTGGAAACACCATATATTTT

j_gene: TRBJ2-1
d_gene: TRBD2
v_gene: TRBV18
abundance: -
CDR3aa: CASSPWGSGDPLNEQFF
CDR3nt: TGTGCCAGCTCACCATGGGGTAGCGGGGACCCTTTGAATGAGCAGTTCTTC

j_gene: TRBJ2-3
d_gene: TRBD2
v_gene: TRBV29-1
abundance: -
CDR3aa: CSVLRWSSGRTHTQYF
CDR3nt: TGCAGCGTGCTGCGGTGGAGTAGCGGGAGGACCCATACGCAGTATTTT

j_gene: TRBJ1-3
d_gene: -
v_gene: TRBV29-1
abundance: -
CDR3aa: CKTSGSGNTIYF
CDR3nt: TGCAAAACGTCAGGCTCTGGAAACACCATATATTTT

j_gene: TRBJ2-1
d_gene: -
v_gene: TRBV7-2
abundance: -
CDR3aa: CASSLTGTEQFF
CDR3nt: TGTGCCAGCAGCTTGACCGGGACTGAGCAGTTCTTC

j_gene: TRBJ2-7
d_gene: -
v_gene: TRBV29-1
abundance: -
CDR3aa: CSAQEGPYEQYF
CDR3nt: TGCAGCGCCCAGGAGGGGCCCTACGAGCAGTACTTC

j_gene: TRBJ2-5
d_gene: -
v_gene: TRBV21-1
abundance: few
CDR3aa: CASSKGRAEETQYF
CDR3nt: TGTGCCAGCAGCAAAGGTCGCGCGGAAGAGACCCAGTACTTC

j_gene: TRBJ2-3
d_gene: -
v_gene: TRBV9
abundance: -
CDR3aa: CASSGRRTDTQYF
CDR3nt: TGTGCCAGCAGCGGGCGGAGGACAGATACGCAGTATTTT

j_gene: TRBJ1-1
d_gene: -
v_gene: TRBV13
abundance: few
CDR3aa: CASSLGRGRTEAFF
CDR3nt: TGTGCCAGCAGCTTGGGGCGGGGGAGGACTGAAGCTTTCTTT

j_gene: TRBJ1-2
d_gene: TRBD1
v_gene: TRBV28
abundance: -
CDR3aa: CASSRRQGDGYTF
CDR3nt: TGTGCCAGCAGCCGCAGACAGGGGGATGGCTACACCTTC

j_gene: TRBJ2-5
d_gene: -
v_gene: TRBV27
abundance: -
CDR3aa: CASSLYPPRKETQYF
CDR3nt: TGTGCCAGCAGTTTATACCCCCCTCGTAAGGAGACCCAGTACTTC

j_gene: TRBJ2-2
d_gene: TRBD2
v_gene: TRBV6-6
abundance: few
CDR3aa: CATYGGTGELFF
CDR3nt: TGTGCCACCTACGGGGGGACCGGGGAGCTGTTTTTT

j_gene: TRBJ1-1
d_gene: -
v_gene: TRBV5-4
abundance: -
CDR3aa: CASSTPGLSGTEAFF
CDR3nt: TGTGCCAGCAGCACTCCAGGGTTGAGCGGCACTGAAGCTTTCTTT

j_gene: TRBJ2-7
d_gene: -
v_gene: TRBV5-6
abundance: -
CDR3aa: CASSREGAGSF
CDR3nt: TGTGCCAGCAGCCGGGAGGGGGCAGGCTCCTTC

j_gene: TRBJ2-1
d_gene: -
v_gene: TRBV27
abundance: -
CDR3aa: CASSLRDIGGHEQFF
CDR3nt: TGTGCCAGCAGTTTAAGGGACATCGGGGGTCATGAGCAGTTCTTC

j_gene: TRBJ2-3
d_gene: -
v_gene: TRBV2
abundance: -
CDR3aa: CATSDRSTDTQYF
CDR3nt: TGTGCCACCTCCGACCGAAGCACAGATACGCAGTATTTT

j_gene: TRBJ2-7
d_gene: -
v_gene: TRBV2
abundance: -
CDR3aa: CASRARGGYNEQYF
CDR3nt: TGTGCCAGCAGGGCTAGGGGCGGCTATAACGAGCAGTACTTC

j_gene: TRBJ2-5
d_gene: -
v_gene: TRBV19
abundance: -
CDR3aa: CASSLAPRETQYF
CDR3nt: TGTGCCAGTAGTCTAGCGCCCCGTGAGACCCAGTACTTC

j_gene: TRBJ2-7
d_gene: TRBD1
v_gene: TRBV18
abundance: -
CDR3aa: CASSPGTGGVYEQYF
CDR3nt: TGTGCCAGCTCACCCGGGACAGGGGGGGTCTACGAGCAGTACTTC

j_gene: TRBJ2-5
d_gene: -
v_gene: TRBV28
abundance: -
CDR3aa: CASSFLREETQYF
CDR3nt: TGTGCCAGCAGTTTCCTTAGGGAGGAGACCCAGTACTTC

j_gene: TRBJ1-4
d_gene: TRBD1
v_gene: TRBV7-2
abundance: -
CDR3aa: CASSIRGTVSYGEKLFF
CDR3nt: TGTGCCAGCAGCATTCGAGGGACAGTGTCTTACGGTGAAAAACTGTTTTTT

j_gene: TRBJ1-1
d_gene: -
v_gene: TRBV6-5
abundance: few
CDR3aa: CASSSGPRAEAFF
CDR3nt: TGTGCCAGCAGTTCCGGTCCTAGGGCTGAAGCTTTCTTT

j_gene: TRBJ2-7
d_gene: TRBD2
v_gene: TRBV7-9
abundance: -
CDR3aa: CASSLGAGGFSYEQYF
CDR3nt: TGTGCCAGCAGCTTAGGGGCCGGGGGGTTCTCCTACGAGCAGTACTTC

j_gene: TRBJ2-3
d_gene: -
v_gene: TRBV6-5
abundance: -
CDR3aa: CASAVRRTSTDTQYF
CDR3nt: TGTGCCTCAGCAGTTAGACGGACTAGCACAGATACGCAGTATTTT

j_gene: TRBJ2-7
d_gene: -
v_gene: TRBV10-3
abundance: -
CDR3aa: CAISEPYHEQYF
CDR3nt: TGTGCCATCAGTGAGCCTTACCACGAGCAGTACTTC

j_gene: TRBJ1-1
d_gene: TRBD1
v_gene: TRBV19
abundance: many
CDR3aa: CASRTGGRNTEAFF
CDR3nt: TGTGCCAGTAGGACAGGGGGCCGGAACACTGAAGCTTTCTTT

j_gene: TRBJ2-1
d_gene: TRBD2
v_gene: TRBV15
abundance: -
CDR3aa: CATSKTGTSLYNEQFF
CDR3nt: TGTGCCACCAGCAAAACCGGGACTAGCCTATACAATGAGCAGTTCTTC

j_gene: TRBJ2-5
d_gene: TRBD2
v_gene: TRBV18
abundance: -
CDR3aa: CASSPLEAGTQETQYF
CDR3nt: TGTGCCAGCTCACCTCTGGAAGCGGGGACTCAAGAGACCCAGTACTTC

j_gene: TRBJ1-3
d_gene: -
v_gene: TRBV6-6
abundance: -
CDR3aa: CASSYSDPGNTIYF
CDR3nt: TGTGCCAGCAGTTACTCCGACCCCGGAAACACCATATATTTT

j_gene: TRBJ1-2
d_gene: -
v_gene: TRBV9
abundance: -
CDR3aa: CASSVDWKQGWDYGYTF
CDR3nt: TGTGCCAGCAGCGTAGATTGGAAACAGGGATGGGACTATGGCTACACCTTC